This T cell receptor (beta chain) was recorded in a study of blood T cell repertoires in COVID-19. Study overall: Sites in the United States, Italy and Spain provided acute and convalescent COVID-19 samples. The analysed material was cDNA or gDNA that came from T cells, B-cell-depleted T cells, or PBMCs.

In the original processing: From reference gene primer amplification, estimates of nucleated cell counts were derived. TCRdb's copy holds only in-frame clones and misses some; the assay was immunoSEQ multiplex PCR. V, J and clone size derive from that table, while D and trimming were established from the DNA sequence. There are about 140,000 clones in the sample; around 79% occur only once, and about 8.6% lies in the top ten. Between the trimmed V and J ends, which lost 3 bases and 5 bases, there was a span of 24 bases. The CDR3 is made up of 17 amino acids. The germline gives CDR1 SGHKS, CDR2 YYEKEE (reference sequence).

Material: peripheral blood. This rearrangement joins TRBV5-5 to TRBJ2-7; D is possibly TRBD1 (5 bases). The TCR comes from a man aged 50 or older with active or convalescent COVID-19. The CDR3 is CASSSPAGWQGRDEQYF. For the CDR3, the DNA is TGTGCCAGCAGCTCTCCCGCCGGGTGGCAGGGAAGGGACGAGCAGTACTTC.